This T cell receptor beta chain was recorded in a study of blood T cell repertoires in COVID-19. The table came from immunoSEQ multiplex PCR; TCRdb's copy has only in-frame clones and leaves some out. The data contain 200,000 to 250,000 clones, about 78% of them seen just once; the ten biggest clones take up 7.2%. The receptor comes from a woman in her sixties or seventies with acute or convalescent COVID-19. Sequenced input: peripheral blood.

The CDR3 loop reads CASSPHRGRGDTQYF. CDR3 DNA sequence: TGTGCCAGCAGCCCCCACAGGGGCCGGGGAGATACGCAGTATTTT. The chain uses TRBV21-1 and TRBJ2-3; the D call of TRBD1 is as the table states it, not checked on the DNA. TRBV21-1 is a listed pseudogene. The CDR3 has 15 residues.